These T cell receptor beta chains were read from a single sample in a study of T cell responses to AZD1222 COVID-19 vaccine. Some clones are missing from TCRdb's copy, which holds only in-frame ones; the method was immunoSEQ multiplex PCR. This table holds 65,000 to 95,000 clones, about 91% found once. The sample in question was peripheral blood, obtained on day 0 of MenACWY control vaccination. Source of these receptors: an adult in good health. CDR3s include the opening cysteine and the closing phenylalanine or tryptophan. D genes are given only for firm matches. The size of a clone is reported for some rows only, either as once, few or many, or as a class for expanded clones.

d_call j_call clone_size v_call cdr3_nt cdr3_aa
- TRBJ1-5 - TRBV3-1/TRBV3-2 TGTGCCAGCAGCCAAGGGCAGATCCCTTCTCAGCCCCAGCATTTT CASSQGQIPSQPQHF
TRBD1 TRBJ1-5 - TRBV6-2/TRBV6-3 TGTGCCAGCAGTTGGAACTTCGGGACAGTTTGGAGCAATCAGCCCCAGCATTTT CASSWNFGTVWSNQPQHF
- TRBJ1-3 few TRBV28 TGTGCCAGCAGGCCGGGTCTCTCTGGAAACACCATATATTTT CASRPGLSGNTIYF
- TRBJ2-6 - TRBV19 TGTGCCAGTAGTCCCGACTCTGGGGCCAACGTCCTGACTTTC CASSPDSGANVLTF
- TRBJ2-5 - TRBV28 TGTGCCAGCAGGTACCAAGAGACCCAGTACTTC CASRYQETQYF
- TRBJ2-3 - TRBV5-6 TGTGCCAGCAGCAGAGGACCCGACACTAGCACAGATACGCAGTATTTT CASSRGPDTSTDTQYF
- TRBJ2-2 - TRBV24-1 TGTGCCACCAGTGGGAAGGCTCCGAACACCGGGGAGCTGTTTTTT CATSGKAPNTGELFF
- TRBJ1-6 - TRBV10-3 TGTGCCATCACCGACAGAGACAATTCACCCCTCCACTTT CAITDRDNSPLHF
- TRBJ1-4 once TRBV28 TGTGCCAGCAGTTTGGCAGGGGCCCTGGGCGAAAAACTGTTTTTT CASSLAGALGEKLFF
- TRBJ2-1 - TRBV9 TGTGCCAGCAGCGCCACCGGGACCGCTTTTGAGCAGTTCTTC CASSATGTAFEQFF
TRBD1 TRBJ1-5 - TRBV6-2/TRBV6-3 TGTGCCAGCAGTTACGGGACAGGGCATCAGCCCCAGCATTTT CASSYGTGHQPQHF
TRBD1 TRBJ1-5 - TRBV19 TGTGCCAGTAAACGGGACAGTGGGCCCCAGCATTTT CASKRDSGPQHF
- TRBJ2-2 - TRBV3-1/TRBV3-2 TGTGCCAGCAGCCAAGAATGGCGTGGGCGGGGGCCGGGAGACGGGGAGCTGTTTTTT CASSQEWRGRGPGDGELFF
- TRBJ1-1 once TRBV29-1 TGCAGCGTTCACCAAGGGACTCTGAACACTGAAGCTTTCTTT CSVHQGTLNTEAFF
- TRBJ1-1 once TRBV6-5 TGTGCCAGCAGGAGGGGAGTCATGAACACTGAAGCTTTCTTT CASRRGVMNTEAFF
TRBD1 TRBJ2-7 once TRBV6-5 TGTGCCAGCAGCATAAGACAGGGGGGCGGCGAGCAGTACTTC CASSIRQGGGEQYF
TRBD2 TRBJ2-1 - TRBV15 TGTGCCACCAGCAGTGGGACTAGCGGAGGCGGGGAGTTCTTC CATSSGTSGGGEFF
TRBD2 TRBJ2-5 once TRBV7-9 TGTGCCAGCAGCCCAGCGGGAGTAGAGACCCAGTACTTC CASSPAGVETQYF
- TRBJ1-6 - TRBV25-1 TGTGCCAGCAGCCAACAGGGCGGGGGTATGAATTCACCCCTCCACTTT CASSQQGGGMNSPLHF
TRBD2 TRBJ2-1 - TRBV11-3 TGTGCCAGCAGCTCCGGACTAGCGGGAGGTTCGGAGGAGCAGTTCTTC CASSSGLAGGSEEQFF
- TRBJ2-1 - TRBV5-6 TGTGCCAGCAGCCCTGGCGGCTATTCTAGCTCCTACAATGAGCAGTTCTTC CASSPGGYSSSYNEQFF
TRBD1 TRBJ2-7 - TRBV2 TGTGCCAGCAGTGAAGCTGCGCAGGGGGCGAGCGAGCAGTACTTC CASSEAAQGASEQYF
TRBD1 TRBJ2-7 - TRBV7-2 TGTGCCAGCAGGCGTGCCGGGACAGGGGACTACGAGCAGTACTTC CASRRAGTGDYEQYF
- TRBJ2-7 - TRBV2 TGTGCCAGCAGTGAAACTAGACAATACGAGCAGTACTTC CASSETRQYEQYF
- TRBJ2-7 once TRBV3-1/TRBV3-2 TGTGCCAGCAGCCAAGAGGGGTTGCCCTACGAGCAGTACTTC CASSQEGLPYEQYF
TRBD2 TRBJ2-7 - TRBV7-3 TGTGCCAGCAGCTTAACAGGGACTAGCGGGAGATACGAGCAGTACTTC CASSLTGTSGRYEQYF
- TRBJ1-4 - TRBV20-1 TGCAGTGGGAGCACTAATGAAAAACTGTTTTTT CSGSTNEKLFF
- TRBJ1-2 - TRBV5-4 TGTGCCAGCAGTCCACTTGACAGTGTCTATGGCTACACCTTC CASSPLDSVYGYTF
- TRBJ1-6 - TRBV5-1 TGCGCCAGCAGCTTGGAGGGGAGGGAGGGGTCACCCCTCCACTTT CASSLEGREGSPLHF
TRBD2 TRBJ2-7 - TRBV4-2 TGTGCCAGCAGCCAAGGACGAGGGCAGCGGGGGGTCTCCTACGAGCAGTACTTC CASSQGRGQRGVSYEQYF
- TRBJ1-4 - TRBV5-1 TGCGCCAGCAGCTCAGGGGTGAGCGAAAAACTGTTTTTT CASSSGVSEKLFF
- TRBJ2-3 - TRBV5-6 TGTGCCAGCAGCTTAGCGGGCACAGATACGCAGTATTTT CASSLAGTDTQYF
- TRBJ2-5 - TRBV28 TGTGCCAGCAGTTTTGAAGAGACCCAGTACTTC CASSFEETQYF
- TRBJ1-2 - TRBV19 TGTGCCAGTAGTATATTGAGGAATCCCTACGATGGCTACACCTTC CASSILRNPYDGYTF
- TRBJ1-1 - TRBV7-2 TGTGCCAGCAGCTTAGCTTTCGGGGGGCAGGGAGCTTTCTTT CASSLAFGGQGAFF
TRBD2 TRBJ2-5 - TRBV5-1 TGCGCCAGCAGCTCGGTTTCTGGGCCAGCGGGAAAAGAGACCCAGTACTTC CASSSVSGPAGKETQYF
TRBD1 TRBJ1-1 - TRBV18 TGTGCCAGCTCACTTGGGACAGGGGGGGACACTGAAGCTTTCTTT CASSLGTGGDTEAFF
TRBD1 TRBJ1-5 - TRBV5-5 TGTGCCAGCAGCTTGGAAGGGGGCGGTCAGCCCCAGCATTTT CASSLEGGGQPQHF
- TRBJ1-1 - TRBV28 TGTGCCAGCAGTTTATCCGCAGGTGGGGCTGGTGAAGCTTTCTTT CASSLSAGGAGEAFF
- TRBJ2-3 - TRBV21-1 TGTGCCAGCAGCAGAGACAGGGGGCCTAGCACAGATACGCAGTATTTT CASSRDRGPSTDTQYF
- TRBJ2-7 - TRBV3-1/TRBV3-2 TGTGCCAGCAGCCAAGGGAACGAGCAGTACTTC CASSQGNEQYF